This T cell receptor beta chain was identified in a study of blood T cell repertoires in COVID-19. In the study overall: There were acute and convalescent COVID-19 samples, and they came from the United States, Italy and Spain. Sources were T cells, B-cell-depleted T cells, or PBMCs; the material itself was cDNA or gDNA.

Per the germline V gene, CDR1 is MNHEY and CDR2 is SMNVEV (reference sequence). This CDR3 contains 17 residues. Trimming pared 5 bases from V and 0 bases from J, leaving 19 bases between. In the original workflow: Reference gene primers were amplified, and this amplification served to estimate nucleated cell counts. Assay used: immunoSEQ multiplex PCR; TCRdb lists only in-frame clones, some missing. V and J calls and clone size are copied from that table; D and trimming were computed from the DNA. The table has under 150,000 clones, about four fifths seen once. The source of this sequence is a woman in her fifties or sixties with active or convalescent COVID-19. The chain carries TRBV27 and TRBJ1-2; D gene ambiguous. The sequenced sample consisted of peripheral blood. DNA for the CDR3: TGTGCCAGCAGTCGCTACCCTCCAGGAATTACTAACTATGGCTACACCTTC. It translates to CASSRYPPGITNYGYTF.